This T cell receptor (beta chain) comes out of a study of early T cells in non-severe SARS-CoV-2 infection. Study background: The sequenced material was bulk RNA from unsorted whole blood, and its chains were unpaired.

This CDR3 comprises 13 residues. Germline CDR1 and CDR2: DFQATT and SNEGSKA (reference sequence). V was clipped by 5 bases and J by 6 bases, with 16 bases between them. TCRdb analysed the 5' RACE reads with MiXCR anew, one entry per CDR3 protein. The data contain approximately 29,000 distinct CDR3 sequences, around 5.8% of them singletons. Many counts were recorded for this clonotype. Material: whole blood. The receptor was isolated from an adult who was a healthcare worker with PCR-confirmed SARS-CoV-2 infection or an uninfected control (not recorded which). The gene calls are TRBV20-1 and TRBJ1-2, with a tentative D call TRBD1 (6 bases). The chain's CDR3 is CSAPRQEDDGYTF. CDR3 bases: TGCAGTGCTCCCAGACAGGAGGATGATGGCTACACCTTC.